The 22 T cell receptor beta chains below all came from one sample that was sequenced in a study of blood T cell repertoires in COVID-19 (TCRdb year 2020). Libraries came from the immunoSEQ multiplex PCR assay. This is the immuneACCESS table as TCRdb keeps it, with only in-frame sequences that have V and J called. A part of the clones is gone; compared with another copy, unresolved V genes explain less than half, and the rest is unexplained. Recorded for this sample are 37,000 or so clones; about 88% of them occurred a single time. The ten largest clones add up to 60% to 70% of the sample. Sequencing input: peripheral blood. The source is a man aged 70 or older with acute or convalescent COVID-19.

CDR3 region: CASSQGLREPQHF. The CDR3 nucleotides read TGTGCCAGCAGCCAAGGACTCCGAGAGCCCCAGCATTTT. This chain uses TRBV3-1 (or the pseudogene TRBV3-2) with TRBJ1-5; D ambiguous. Deletions cut 1 base from V and 8 bases from J, with 9 bases between. Germline CDR1 reads LGHDT; CDR2 reads YNNKEL (reference sequence). The CDR3 contains 13 residues.

This clone was seen once. The chain joins TRBV29-1 to TRBJ1-2, with no clear D. This CDR3 is 14 amino acids long. Trimming stripped 3 bases from V and 0 bases from J, with 11 bases between. The germline gives CDR1 SQVTM, CDR2 ANQGSEA. The CDR3 coding sequence is TGCAGCGTTGAGGCGAGGGAGGCTAACTATGGCTACACCTTC. Its translation is CSVEAREANYGYTF.

The chain recombines TRBV7-3 with TRBJ2-1; the D gene is possibly TRBD2 (5 bases). With 1 base removed from V and 10 bases from J, the gap between germline ends came to 11 bases. CDR3 length equals 13 residues. From germline, CDR1 is SGHTA and CDR2 FQGTGA. CDR3 nucleotide sequence: TGTGCCAGCAGCTTAAATAGCGCGGACGAGCAGTTCTTC. It codes for CASSLNSADEQFF.

This clone was observed a few times. The CDR3 reads CASSYSIREAEAFF. The CDR3 DNA is TGTGCCAGCAGTTACTCGATAAGGGAGGCTGAAGCTTTCTTT. This chain uses TRBV6-5 with TRBJ1-1, with D uncertain. The CDR3 totals 14 residues. Germline values: CDR1 MNHEY, CDR2 SVGAGI. V dropped 0 bases and J dropped 6 bases, with 11 bases sitting between them.

This clone was seen once. DNA of the CDR3: TGCGCCAGCAGCTTGTTGCAGGGGACTAATGAAAAACTGTTTTTT. Its protein product is CASSLLQGTNEKLFF. This chain links TRBV5-1 with TRBJ1-4; maybe TRBD1 (6 bases). The V end was cut by 1 base, the J end by 2 bases, with 9 bases between. The CDR3 totals 15 residues. Germline-derived CDR1 and CDR2 are SGHRS and YFSETQ.

This clone was recorded once. This chain connects TRBV4-3 to TRBJ2-7, with a weak D call TRBD1 (6 bases). This CDR3 contains 15 residues. Trimming removed 4 bases from V and 5 bases from J, with 18 bases in between. Germline V gene lookup returns CDR1 LGHNA and CDR2 YSLEER. The CDR3 loop reads CASSRWYPDSHEQYF. DNA of the CDR3: TGCGCCAGCAGCCGGTGGTACCCGGACAGCCACGAGCAGTACTTC.

This clone is a singleton in its sample. The gene calls are TRBV11-2 and TRBJ2-5, with TRBD2 matching 7 bases. CDR1 and CDR2 from the germline V gene are SGHAT and FQNNGV. The CDR3 runs 16 residues. V lost 5 bases and J lost 0; bases outside the gene matches: 9. CDR3 sequence reads: CASSTLFLADQETQYF. DNA for the CDR3: TGTGCCAGCAGCACGCTTTTCCTAGCGGACCAAGAGACCCAGTACTTC. The entire variable domain, with the rest obtained from reference TRBV11-2 and TRBJ2-5, is as follows: EAGVAQSPRYKIIEKRQSVAFWCNPISGHATLYWYQQILGQGPKLLIQFQNNGVVDDSQLPKDRFSAERLKGVDSTLKIQPAKLEDSAVYLCASSTLFLADQETQYFGPGTRLLVL.

The CDR3 bases are TGTGCCAGCAGCCATAACCCGGGACAGGGCTACGAGCAGTACTTC. Its translation: CASSHNPGQGYEQYF. The rearrangement uses TRBV7-9 and TRBJ2-7; 9 bases match TRBD1. J lost 3 bases, V lost 5 bases, and 8 bases had no gene match. The germline V gene encodes CDR1 SEHNR and CDR2 FQNEAQ (reference sequence). The CDR3 totals 15 residues.

V gene TRBV6-2 or TRBV6-3 combines with J gene TRBJ2-5, with a possible D match to TRBD2 (5 bases). The V and J ends lost 0 bases and 11 bases respectively, with 10 bases between them. CDR3 length: 12 amino acids. Germline V gives CDR1 MNHEY, CDR2 SVGEGT. The CDR3 nucleotides are TGTGCCAGCAGTTACTCGAGCGGCAGGCAGTACTTC. As protein: CASSYSSGRQYF.

This clone appeared a few times. V usage is TRBV28 and J usage is TRBJ2-7; TRBD2 matches at 7 bases. The CDR3 contains 12 residues. V gave up 6 bases and J gave up 6 bases; unmatched junction bases: 5. Germline values: CDR1 MDHEN, CDR2 SYDVKM. CDR3 DNA sequence: TGTGCCAGCAGCCTGACTAGCTCCGAGCAGTACTTC. Translated: CASSLTSSEQYF.

The chain is built from TRBV19 and TRBJ1-5; tentatively, D is TRBD1 (5 bases). CDR1 and CDR2 from the germline V gene are LNHDA and SQIVND (reference sequence). V dropped 1 base and J dropped 11 bases, with 12 bases sitting between them. This CDR3 is 13 amino acids long. This CDR3 reads CASSIGARGSQHF. The CDR3 DNA is TGTGCCAGTAGTATAGGAGCCCGGGGGTCCCAGCATTTT.

The chain has TRBV12-3 or TRBV12-4 and TRBJ1-3, with D possibly matching TRBD1 (6 bases). V shed 4 bases and J shed 4 bases, with 8 bases lying between them. The CDR3 spans 13 residues. CDR3 loop: CASSSGQGNTIYF. In DNA, the CDR3 is TGTGCCAGCAGTTCGGGACAAGGAAACACCATATATTTT.

The J gene is TRBJ1-5, the V gene TRBV4-2; no clear D gene. Germline V gene sequence: CDR1 LGHNA, CDR2 YNFKEQ. There are 13 residues in the CDR3. V gave up 1 base and J gave up 3 bases, with 4 bases separating them. CDR3 DNA: TGTGCCAGCAGCCAAGCCTCCAATCAGCCCCAGCATTTT. It yields the protein CASSQASNQPQHF.

The V and J genes are TRBV11-3 and TRBJ2-7, with D unresolved. Germline values: CDR1 SGHNT, CDR2 YENEEA. V dropped 3 bases and J dropped 0 bases, with 9 bases sitting between them. The CDR3 is made up of 14 amino acids. CDR3 nucleotide sequence: TGTGCCAGCAGCTTGGAGAAGGTCTCCTACGAGCAGTACTTC. Protein product: CASSLEKVSYEQYF.

This chain connects TRBV5-5 to TRBJ1-6, with D perhaps TRBD1 (5 bases). The CDR3 extends over 14 amino acids. Germline CDR1 and CDR2: SGHKS and YYEKEE (reference sequence). Trimming stripped 0 bases from V and 9 bases from J, with 10 bases between. The CDR3 sequence: CASSLGGGTSPLHF. The CDR3 DNA reads TGTGCCAGCAGCTTGGGGGGGGGAACTTCACCCCTCCACTTT.

This clone has a single count. This chain joins TRBV18 and TRBJ1-3, with no clear D. The CDR3 sequence is 13 residues long. V shed 1 base and J shed 6 bases, with 7 bases lying between them. CDR1 KGHSH and CDR2 LQKENI come from the germline V gene. The CDR3 loop is CASSPRQENTIYF. Written as DNA, the CDR3 is TGTGCCAGCTCACCACGGCAGGAAAACACCATATATTTT.

The J gene is TRBJ1-1, the V gene TRBV11-3; TRBD1 is a possible D gene (6 bases). The CDR3 sequence is 13 residues long. Looked up from germline, CDR1 is SGHNT and CDR2 is YENEEA. V lost 8 bases and J lost 1, with 11 bases in between. The CDR3, as DNA: TGTGCCAGCTCCGACAGGAAGAACACTGAAGCTTTCTTT. Residues: CASSDRKNTEAFF.

The chain couples TRBV5-5 to TRBJ1-4; 10 bases are shared with TRBD1. J lost 6 bases, V lost 4 bases, and 3 bases had no gene match. Germline V CDR1 and CDR2: SGHKS, YYEKEE (reference sequence). CDR3 size: 14 residues. CDR3 sequence (DNA): TGTGCCAGCAGCCCGACAGGGGGCCATGAAAAACTGTTTTTT. This encodes CASSPTGGHEKLFF.

The genes are TRBV11-2 and TRBJ1-1; D perhaps matches TRBD1 (5 bases). The germline V and J ends were trimmed by 7 bases and 4 bases, with 16 bases remaining between them. Germline V lookup: CDR1 SGHAT, CDR2 FQNNGV. CDR3 length: 14 amino acids. The chain's CDR3 is CASNPALGGTEAFF. CDR3 coding DNA: TGTGCCAGCAATCCCGCCCTGGGGGGCACTGAAGCTTTCTTT.

This clone occurred a few times. The chain links TRBV5-1 to TRBJ1-2, with 10 bases lining up with TRBD1. The V gene end was trimmed by 7 bases and the J gene end by 7 bases; junction bases not matched to a gene: 10. CDR1 is SGHRS and CDR2 is YFSETQ in the germline V gene. The CDR3 loop spans 14 amino acids. CDR3 residues: CASAIETGGGGYTF. For the CDR3, the DNA is TGCGCCAGCGCGATAGAGACAGGGGGCGGTGGCTACACCTTC.

The chain carries TRBV30 and TRBJ2-5; the match to TRBD1 covers 11 bases. Germline assignment: CDR1 GTSNPN and CDR2 SVGIG (reference sequence). J was trimmed by 9 bases and V by 8 bases; bases with no gene match: 8. The CDR3 has 12 amino acids. As DNA, the CDR3 is TGTGCCGGGGGACAGGGGGAAAGGTCCCAGTACTTC. Residues: CAGGQGERSQYF.

DNA of the CDR3: TGTGCCTGGAGTGTACAGGAGAACACTGAAGCTTTCTTT. It specifies CAWSVQENTEAFF. This rearrangement joins TRBV30 to TRBJ1-1; tentatively, D is TRBD1 (5 bases). CDR1 is GTSNPN, CDR2 SVGIG, per germline (reference sequence). The CDR3 is made up of 13 amino acids. The V end was cut by 0 bases, the J end by 1 base, with 6 bases between.